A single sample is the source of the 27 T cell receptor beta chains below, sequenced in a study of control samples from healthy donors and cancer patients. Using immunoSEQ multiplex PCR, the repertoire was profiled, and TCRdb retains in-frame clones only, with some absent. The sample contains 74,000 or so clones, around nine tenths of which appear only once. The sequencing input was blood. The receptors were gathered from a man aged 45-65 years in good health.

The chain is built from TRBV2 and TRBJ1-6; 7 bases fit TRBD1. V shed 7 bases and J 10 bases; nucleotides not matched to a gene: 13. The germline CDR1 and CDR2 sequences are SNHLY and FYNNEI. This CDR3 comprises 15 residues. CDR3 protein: CASNERQGSKSPLHF. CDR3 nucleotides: TGTGCCAGCAACGAAAGACAGGGAAGTAAATCACCCCTCCACTTT.

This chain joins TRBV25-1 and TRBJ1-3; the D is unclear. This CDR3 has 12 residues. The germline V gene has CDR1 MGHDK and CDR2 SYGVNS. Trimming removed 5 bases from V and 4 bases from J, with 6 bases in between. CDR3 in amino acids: CASSSPGNTIYF. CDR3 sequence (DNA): TGTGCCAGCAGTTCGCCCGGAAACACCATATATTTT.

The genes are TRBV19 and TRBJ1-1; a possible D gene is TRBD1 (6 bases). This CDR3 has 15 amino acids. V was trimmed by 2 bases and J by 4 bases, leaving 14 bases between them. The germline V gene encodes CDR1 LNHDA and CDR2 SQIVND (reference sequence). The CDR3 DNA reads TGTGCCAGTAGTATATGGTCAGGGGTGGGCACTGAAGCTTTCTTT. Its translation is CASSIWSGVGTEAFF.

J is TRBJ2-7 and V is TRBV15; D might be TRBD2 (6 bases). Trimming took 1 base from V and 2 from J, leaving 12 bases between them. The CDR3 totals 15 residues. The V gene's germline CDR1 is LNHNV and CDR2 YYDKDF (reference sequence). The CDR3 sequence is CATSRGGSGAYEQYF. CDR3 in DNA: TGTGCCACCAGCAGAGGTGGTAGCGGCGCCTACGAGCAGTACTTC. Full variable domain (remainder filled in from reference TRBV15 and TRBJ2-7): DAMVIQNPRYQVTQFGKPVTLSCSQTLNHNVMYWYQQKSSQAPKLLFHYYDKDFNNEADTPDNFQSRRPNTSFCFLDIRSPGLGDTAMYLCATSRGGSGAYEQYFGPGTRLTVT.

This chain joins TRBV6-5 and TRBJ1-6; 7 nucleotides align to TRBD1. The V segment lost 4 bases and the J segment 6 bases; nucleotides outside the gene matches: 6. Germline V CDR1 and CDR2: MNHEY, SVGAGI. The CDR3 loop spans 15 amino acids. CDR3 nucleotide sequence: TGTGCCAGCAGTTGGACAGGATCGGGTAATTCACCCCTCCACTTT. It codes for CASSWTGSGNSPLHF.

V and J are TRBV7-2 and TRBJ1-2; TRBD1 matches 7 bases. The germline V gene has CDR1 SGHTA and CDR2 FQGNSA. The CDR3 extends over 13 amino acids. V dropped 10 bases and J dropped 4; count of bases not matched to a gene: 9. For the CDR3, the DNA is TGTGCCACTGTTACAGGGGCGGGCTATGGCTACACCTTC. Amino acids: CATVTGAGYGYTF.

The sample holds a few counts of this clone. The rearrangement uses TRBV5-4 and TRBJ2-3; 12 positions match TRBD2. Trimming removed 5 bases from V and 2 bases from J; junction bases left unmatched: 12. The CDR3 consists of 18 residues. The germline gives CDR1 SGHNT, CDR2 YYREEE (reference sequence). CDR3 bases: TGTGCCAGCAGACCTGGACTAGCGGGGACAAACTTCACAGATACGCAGTATTTT. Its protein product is CASRPGLAGTNFTDTQYF.

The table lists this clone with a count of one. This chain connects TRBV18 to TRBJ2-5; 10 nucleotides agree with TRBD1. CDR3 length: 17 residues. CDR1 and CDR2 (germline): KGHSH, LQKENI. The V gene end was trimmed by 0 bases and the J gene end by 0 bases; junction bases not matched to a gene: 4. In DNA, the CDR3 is TGTGCCAGCTCACCACCGAGGGGGACAGGGGACCAAGAGACCCAGTACTTC. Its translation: CASSPPRGTGDQETQYF.

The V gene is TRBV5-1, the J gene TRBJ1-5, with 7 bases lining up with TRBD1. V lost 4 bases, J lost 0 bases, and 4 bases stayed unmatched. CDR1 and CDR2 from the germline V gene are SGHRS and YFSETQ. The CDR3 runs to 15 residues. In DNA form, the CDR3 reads TGCGCCAGCAGCATCGGGACAGATAGCAATCAGCCCCAGCATTTT. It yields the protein CASSIGTDSNQPQHF. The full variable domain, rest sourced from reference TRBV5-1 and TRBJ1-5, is KAGVTQTPRYLIKTRGQQVTLSCSPISGHRSVSWYQQTPGQGLQFLFEYFSETQRNKGNFPGRFSGRQFSNSRSEMNVSTLELGDSALYLCASSIGTDSNQPQHFGDGTRLSIL.

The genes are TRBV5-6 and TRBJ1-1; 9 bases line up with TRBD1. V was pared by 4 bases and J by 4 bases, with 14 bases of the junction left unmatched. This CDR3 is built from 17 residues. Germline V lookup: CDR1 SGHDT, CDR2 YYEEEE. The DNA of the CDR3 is TGTGCCAGCAGCCCCACCGGGACAGGGTTTTGGTCCACTGAAGCTTTCTTT. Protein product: CASSPTGTGFWSTEAFF. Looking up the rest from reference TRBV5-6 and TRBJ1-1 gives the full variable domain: DAGVTQSPTHLIKTRGQQVTLRCSPKSGHDTVSWYQQALGQGPQFIFQYYEEEERQRGNFPDRFSGHQFPNYSSELNVNALLLGDSALYLCASSPTGTGFWSTEAFFGQGTRLTVV.

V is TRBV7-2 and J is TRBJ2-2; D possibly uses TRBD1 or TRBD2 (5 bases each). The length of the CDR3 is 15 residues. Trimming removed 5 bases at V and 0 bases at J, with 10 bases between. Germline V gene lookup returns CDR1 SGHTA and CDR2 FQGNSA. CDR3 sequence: CASSMGTANTGELFF. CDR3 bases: TGTGCCAGCAGCATGGGGACGGCGAACACCGGGGAGCTGTTTTTT.

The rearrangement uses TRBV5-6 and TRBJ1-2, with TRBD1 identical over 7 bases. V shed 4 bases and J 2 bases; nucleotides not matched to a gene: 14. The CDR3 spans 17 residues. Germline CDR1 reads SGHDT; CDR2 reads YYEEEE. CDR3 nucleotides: TGTGCCAGCAGCCCCGCCTCAACAGGGGTCGGAAACTATGGCTACACCTTC. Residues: CASSPASTGVGNYGYTF.

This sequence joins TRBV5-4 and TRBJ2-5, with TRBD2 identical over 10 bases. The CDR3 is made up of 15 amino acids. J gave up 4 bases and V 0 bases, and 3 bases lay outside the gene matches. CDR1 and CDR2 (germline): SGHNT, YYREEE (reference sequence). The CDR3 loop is CASSLERGGLETQYF. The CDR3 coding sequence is TGTGCCAGCAGCTTGGAGCGGGGGGGCTTAGAGACCCAGTACTTC.

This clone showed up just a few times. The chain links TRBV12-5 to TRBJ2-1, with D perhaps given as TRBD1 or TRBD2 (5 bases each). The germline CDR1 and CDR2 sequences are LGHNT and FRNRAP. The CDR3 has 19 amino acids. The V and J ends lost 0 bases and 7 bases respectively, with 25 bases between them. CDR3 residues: CASGLVLVRVGDLWNEQFF. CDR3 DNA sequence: TGTGCTAGTGGTTTGGTACTTGTGAGGGTGGGGGACCTTTGGAATGAGCAGTTCTTC.

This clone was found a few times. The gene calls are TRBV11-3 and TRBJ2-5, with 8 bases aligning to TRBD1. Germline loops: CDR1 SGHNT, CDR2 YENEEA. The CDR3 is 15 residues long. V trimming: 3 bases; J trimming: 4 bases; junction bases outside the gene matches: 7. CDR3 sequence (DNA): TGTGCCAGCAGCTTCGGACAGGGTGACTCAGAGACCCAGTACTTC. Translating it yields CASSFGQGDSETQYF.

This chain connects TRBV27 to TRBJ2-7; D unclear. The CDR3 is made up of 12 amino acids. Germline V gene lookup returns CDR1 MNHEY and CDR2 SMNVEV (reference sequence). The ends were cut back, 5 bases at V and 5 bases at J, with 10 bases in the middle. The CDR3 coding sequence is TGTGCCAGCAGTGACAACGTGGACGAGCAGTACTTC. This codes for CASSDNVDEQYF.

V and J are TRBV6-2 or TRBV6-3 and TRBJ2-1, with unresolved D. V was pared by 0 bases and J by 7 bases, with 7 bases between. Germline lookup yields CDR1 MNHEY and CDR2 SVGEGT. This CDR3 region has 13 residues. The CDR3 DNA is TGTGCCAGCAGTTACTCGGTCCTGAATGAGCAGTTCTTC. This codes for CASSYSVLNEQFF.

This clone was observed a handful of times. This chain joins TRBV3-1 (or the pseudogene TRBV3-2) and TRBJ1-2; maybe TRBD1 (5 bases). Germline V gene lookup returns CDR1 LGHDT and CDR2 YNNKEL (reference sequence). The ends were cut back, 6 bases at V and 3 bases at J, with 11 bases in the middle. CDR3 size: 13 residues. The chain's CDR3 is CASSLGTDYGYTF. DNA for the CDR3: TGTGCCAGCAGTCTAGGGACGGACTATGGCTACACCTTC.

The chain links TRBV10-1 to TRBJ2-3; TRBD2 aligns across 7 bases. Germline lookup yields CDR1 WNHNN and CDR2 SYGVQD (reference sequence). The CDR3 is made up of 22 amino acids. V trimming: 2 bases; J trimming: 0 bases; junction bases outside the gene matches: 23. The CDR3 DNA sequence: TGCGCCAGCAGTGAGCAAAGGGTTTCATGGACCCCCGCGGGAGCTAGCACAGATACGCAGTATTTT. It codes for CASSEQRVSWTPAGASTDTQYF.

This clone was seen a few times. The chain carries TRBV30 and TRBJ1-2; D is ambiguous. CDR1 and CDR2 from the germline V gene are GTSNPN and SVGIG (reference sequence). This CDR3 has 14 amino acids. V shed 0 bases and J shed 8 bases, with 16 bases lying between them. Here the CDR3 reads CAWSVSPQLGGYTF. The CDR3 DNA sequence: TGTGCCTGGAGTGTATCTCCCCAGCTTGGCGGCTACACCTTC.

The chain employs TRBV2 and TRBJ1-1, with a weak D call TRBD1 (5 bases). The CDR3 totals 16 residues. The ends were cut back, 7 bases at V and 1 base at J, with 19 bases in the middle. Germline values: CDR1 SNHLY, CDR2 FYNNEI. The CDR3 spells CASNPPAGVPNTEAFF. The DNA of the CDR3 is TGTGCCAGCAATCCGCCCGCGGGGGTCCCGAACACTGAAGCTTTCTTT.

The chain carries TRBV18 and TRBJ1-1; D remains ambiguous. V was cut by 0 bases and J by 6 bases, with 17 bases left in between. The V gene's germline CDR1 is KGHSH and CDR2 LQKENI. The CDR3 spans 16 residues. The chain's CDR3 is CASSPPWVGYRSEAFF. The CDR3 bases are TGTGCCAGCTCACCACCGTGGGTGGGGTATAGATCTGAAGCTTTCTTT. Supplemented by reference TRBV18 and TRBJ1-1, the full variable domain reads NAGVMQNPRHLVRRRGQEARLRCSPMKGHSHVYWYRQLPEEGLKFMVYLQKENIIDESGMPKERFSAEFPKEGPSILRIQQVVRGDSAAYFCASSPPWVGYRSEAFFGQGTRLTVV.

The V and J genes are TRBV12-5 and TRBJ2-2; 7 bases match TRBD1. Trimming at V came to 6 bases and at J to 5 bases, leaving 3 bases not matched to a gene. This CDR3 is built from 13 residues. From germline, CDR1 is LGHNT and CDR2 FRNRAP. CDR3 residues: CASGKTGTGELFF. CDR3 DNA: TGTGCTAGTGGAAAGACAGGGACCGGGGAGCTGTTTTTT.

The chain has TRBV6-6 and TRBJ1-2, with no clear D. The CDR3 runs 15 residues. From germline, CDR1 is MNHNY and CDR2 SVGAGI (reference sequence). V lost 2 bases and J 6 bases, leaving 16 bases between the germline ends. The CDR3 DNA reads TGTGCCAGCAGTTACCCCCGCGGGGATAGGGATGGCTACACCTTC. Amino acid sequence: CASSYPRGDRDGYTF.

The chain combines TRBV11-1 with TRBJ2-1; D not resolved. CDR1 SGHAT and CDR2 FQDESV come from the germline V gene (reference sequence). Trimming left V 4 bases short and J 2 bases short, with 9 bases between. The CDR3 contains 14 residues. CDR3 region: CASSSDVTYNEQFF. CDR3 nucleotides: TGTGCCAGCAGCTCGGACGTTACCTACAATGAGCAGTTCTTC.

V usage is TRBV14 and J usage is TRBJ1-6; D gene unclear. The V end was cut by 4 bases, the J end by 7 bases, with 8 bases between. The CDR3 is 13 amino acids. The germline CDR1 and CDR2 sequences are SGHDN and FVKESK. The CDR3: CASSPRINSPLHF. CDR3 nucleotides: TGTGCCAGCAGCCCAAGAATCAATTCACCCCTCCACTTT. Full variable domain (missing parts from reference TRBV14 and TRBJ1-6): EAGVTQFPSHSVIEKGQTVTLRCDPISGHDNLYWYRRVMGKEIKFLLHFVKESKQDESGMPNNRFLAERTGGTYSTLKVQPAELEDSGVYFCASSPRINSPLHFGNGTRLTVT.

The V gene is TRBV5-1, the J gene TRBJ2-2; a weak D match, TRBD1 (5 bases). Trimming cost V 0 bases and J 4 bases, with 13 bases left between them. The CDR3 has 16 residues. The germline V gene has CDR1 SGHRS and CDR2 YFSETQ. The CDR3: CASSLGPGPSTGELFF. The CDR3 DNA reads TGCGCCAGCAGCTTGGGTCCAGGGCCCAGCACCGGGGAGCTGTTTTTT.